This T cell receptor beta chain was sequenced during a study of blood T cell repertoires in COVID-19. Study-level information: Acute-phase and convalescent COVID-19 samples originated in the United States, Italy and Spain.

CDR3 length: 14 amino acids. Germline V CDR1 and CDR2: DFQATT, SNEGSKA (reference sequence). V lost 3 bases and J lost 2, with 14 bases in between. In the original workflow: By means of reference gene primer amplification, nucleated cell counts were estimated. Assay: immunoSEQ multiplex PCR; the TCRdb copy retains only in-frame clones and omits some. V and J calls and clone size are as listed in that table; D and trimming were resolved from the DNA. The data contain 200,000 to 300,000 clones, roughly 80% of them singletons. The sample was peripheral blood. This receptor was identified in a man older than 75 with acute or convalescent COVID-19. This rearrangement joins TRBV20-1 to TRBJ2-7, with D perhaps matching TRBD1 (5 bases). Here the CDR3 reads CSASRRDWPYEQYF. The DNA of the CDR3 is TGCAGTGCTAGTCGCAGGGATTGGCCCTACGAGCAGTACTTC.